The entry below describes one T cell receptor (beta chain). Its antigen is unknown. The sample comes from a study of long-term antiretroviral therapy in people with HIV. Version v3.0 of the immunoSEQ assay ran at survey level. TCRdb's copy holds only in-frame clones and misses some; the assay was immunoSEQ multiplex PCR. Here the sample spans approximately 20,000 clones, roughly 90% being singletons. General study points: Versus controls, repertoires in people with HIV had narrower CDR3 length ranges. Within the repertoire, clones expanded before ART were dominant at all time points.

Germline assignment: CDR1 SGDLS and CDR2 YYNGEE. The ends lost 0 bases at V and 5 bases at J; junction bases unmatched: 8. The CDR3 extends over 15 amino acids. Specimen: unsorted PBMCs, collected 0.6 years after starting antiretroviral therapy. This sequence joins TRBV9 and TRBJ2-7, with 7 bases aligning to TRBD2. This clonotype originated in a man aged 55 to 70 with HIV. Written as DNA, the CDR3 is TGTGCCAGCAGCGTAGGTCGGGGAGGGCCTAACGAGCAGTACTTC. Translated: CASSVGRGGPNEQYF.